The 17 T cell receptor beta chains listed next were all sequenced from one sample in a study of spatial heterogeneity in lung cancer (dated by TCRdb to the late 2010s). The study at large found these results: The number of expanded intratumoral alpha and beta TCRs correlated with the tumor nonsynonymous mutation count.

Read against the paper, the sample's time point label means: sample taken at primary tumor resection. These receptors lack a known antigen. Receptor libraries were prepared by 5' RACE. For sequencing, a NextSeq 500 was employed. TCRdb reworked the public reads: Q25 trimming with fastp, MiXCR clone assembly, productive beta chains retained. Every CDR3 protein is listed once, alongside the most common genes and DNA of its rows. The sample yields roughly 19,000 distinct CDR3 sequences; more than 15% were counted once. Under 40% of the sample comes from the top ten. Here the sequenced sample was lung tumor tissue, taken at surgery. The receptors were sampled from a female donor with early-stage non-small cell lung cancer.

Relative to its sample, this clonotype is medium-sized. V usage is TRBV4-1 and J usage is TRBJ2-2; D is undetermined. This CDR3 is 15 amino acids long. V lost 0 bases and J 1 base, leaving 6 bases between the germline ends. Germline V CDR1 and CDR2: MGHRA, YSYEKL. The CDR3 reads CASSQEFRNTGELFF. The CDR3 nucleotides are TGCGCCAGCAGCCAAGAGTTTAGGAACACCGGGGAGCTGTTTTTT.

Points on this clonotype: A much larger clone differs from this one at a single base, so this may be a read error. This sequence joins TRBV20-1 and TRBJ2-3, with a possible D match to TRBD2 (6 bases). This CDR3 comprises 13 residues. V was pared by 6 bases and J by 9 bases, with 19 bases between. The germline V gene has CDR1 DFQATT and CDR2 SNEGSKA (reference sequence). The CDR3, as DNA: TGCAGTGCCAGATCCCTTGGCGGGGTGACGCAGTATTTT. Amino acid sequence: CSARSLGGVTQYF.

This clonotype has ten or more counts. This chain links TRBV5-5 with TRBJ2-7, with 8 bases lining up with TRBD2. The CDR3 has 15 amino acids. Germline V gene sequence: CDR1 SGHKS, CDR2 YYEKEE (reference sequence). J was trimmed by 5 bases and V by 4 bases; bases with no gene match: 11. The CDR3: CASSPRAGATHEQYF. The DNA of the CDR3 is TGTGCCAGCAGCCCACGAGCGGGAGCTACCCACGAGCAGTACTTC.

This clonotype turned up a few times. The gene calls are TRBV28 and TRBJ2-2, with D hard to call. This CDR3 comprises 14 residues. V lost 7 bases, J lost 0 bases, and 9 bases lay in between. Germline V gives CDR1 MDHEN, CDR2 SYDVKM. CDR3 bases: TGTGCCAGCATTGCGACACCGAACACCGGGGAGCTGTTTTTT. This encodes CASIATPNTGELFF.

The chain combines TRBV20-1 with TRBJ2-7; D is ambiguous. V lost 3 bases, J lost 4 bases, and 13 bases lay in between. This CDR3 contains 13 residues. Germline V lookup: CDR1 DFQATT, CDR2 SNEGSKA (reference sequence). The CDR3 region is CSASTIFPYEQYF. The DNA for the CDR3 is TGCAGTGCTAGTACTATCTTTCCTTACGAGCAGTACTTC.

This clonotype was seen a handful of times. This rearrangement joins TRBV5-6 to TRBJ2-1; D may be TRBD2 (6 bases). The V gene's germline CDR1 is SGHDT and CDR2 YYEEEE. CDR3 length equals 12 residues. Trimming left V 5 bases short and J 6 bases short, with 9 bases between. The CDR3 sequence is CASRGLANEQFF. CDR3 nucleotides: TGTGCCAGCAGGGGACTGGCCAATGAGCAGTTCTTC.

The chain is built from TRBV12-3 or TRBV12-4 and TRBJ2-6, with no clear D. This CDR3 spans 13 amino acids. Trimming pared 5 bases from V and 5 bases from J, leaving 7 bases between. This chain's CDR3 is CASSRLWANVLTF. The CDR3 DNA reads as TGTGCCAGCAGTCGACTTTGGGCCAACGTCCTGACTTTC.

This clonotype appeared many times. The CDR3 nucleotides are TGCGCCAGCAGTCTTCTGGATGAGCAGTTCTTC. Translating gives CASSLLDEQFF. The V call is TRBV5-1, the J call TRBJ2-1; D gene uncertain. Germline assignment: CDR1 SGHRS and CDR2 YFSETQ. Trimming removed 5 bases from V and 8 bases from J, with 8 bases in between. The CDR3 is 11 amino acids.

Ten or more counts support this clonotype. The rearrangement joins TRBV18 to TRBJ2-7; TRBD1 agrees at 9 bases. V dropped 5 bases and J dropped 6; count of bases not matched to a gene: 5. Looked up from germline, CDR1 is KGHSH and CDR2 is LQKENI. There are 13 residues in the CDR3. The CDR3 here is CASSAGTGREQYF. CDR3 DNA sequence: TGTGCCAGCTCAGCGGGGACAGGGCGCGAGCAGTACTTC.

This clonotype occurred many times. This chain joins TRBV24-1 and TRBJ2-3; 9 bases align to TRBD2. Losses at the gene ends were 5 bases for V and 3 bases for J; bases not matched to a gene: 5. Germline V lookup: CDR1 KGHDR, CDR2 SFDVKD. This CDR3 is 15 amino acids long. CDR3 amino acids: CATSVAGGPTDTQYF. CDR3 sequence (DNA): TGTGCCACCAGTGTCGCGGGAGGGCCTACAGATACGCAGTATTTT.

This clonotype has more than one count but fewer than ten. The chain's CDR3 is CASIPPGAAGANVLTF. The CDR3 DNA follows: TGTGCCAGCATTCCGCCAGGGGCCGCTGGGGCCAACGTCCTGACTTTC. The chain links TRBV6-1 to TRBJ2-6, with D maybe TRBD1 (6 bases). Trimming pared 7 bases from V and 2 bases from J, leaving 15 bases between. Germline loops: CDR1 MNHNS, CDR2 SASEGT. The CDR3 extends over 16 amino acids.

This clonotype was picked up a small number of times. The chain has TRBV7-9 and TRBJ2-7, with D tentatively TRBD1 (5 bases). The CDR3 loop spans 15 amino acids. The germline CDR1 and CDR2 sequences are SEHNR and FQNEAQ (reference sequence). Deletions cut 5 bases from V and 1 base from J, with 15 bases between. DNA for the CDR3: TGTGCCAGCAGCACCGACAGCCGAGCTTCCTACGAGCAGTACTTC. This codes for CASSTDSRASYEQYF.

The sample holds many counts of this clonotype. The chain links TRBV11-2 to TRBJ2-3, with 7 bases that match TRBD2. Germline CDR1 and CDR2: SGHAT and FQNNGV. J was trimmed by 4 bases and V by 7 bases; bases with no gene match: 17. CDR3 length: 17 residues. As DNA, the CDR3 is TGTGCCAGCACCATTGGGTGGGTCGTGACTAGCTCAGATACGCAGTATTTT. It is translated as CASTIGWVVTSSDTQYF.

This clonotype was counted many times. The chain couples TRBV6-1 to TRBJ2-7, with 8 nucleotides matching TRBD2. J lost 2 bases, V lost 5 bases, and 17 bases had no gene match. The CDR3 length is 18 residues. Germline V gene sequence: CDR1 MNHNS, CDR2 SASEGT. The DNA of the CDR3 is TGTGCCAGCAGTATCCGGACAGCCGGGACTAGGATCCCCTACGAGCAGTACTTC. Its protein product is CASSIRTAGTRIPYEQYF.

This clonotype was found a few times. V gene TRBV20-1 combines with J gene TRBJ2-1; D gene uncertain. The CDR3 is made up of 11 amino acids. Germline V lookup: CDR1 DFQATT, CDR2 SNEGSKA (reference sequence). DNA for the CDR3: TGCAGCAGCGCGTCCTACAATGAGCAGTTCTTC. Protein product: CSSASYNEQFF.

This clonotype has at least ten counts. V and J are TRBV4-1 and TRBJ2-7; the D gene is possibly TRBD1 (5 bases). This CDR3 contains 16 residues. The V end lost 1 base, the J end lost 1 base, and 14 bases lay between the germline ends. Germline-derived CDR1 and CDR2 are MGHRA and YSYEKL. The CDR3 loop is CASSQVRTRVSYEQYF. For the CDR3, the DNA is TGCGCCAGCAGCCAAGTAAGGACAAGGGTTTCCTACGAGCAGTACTTC.

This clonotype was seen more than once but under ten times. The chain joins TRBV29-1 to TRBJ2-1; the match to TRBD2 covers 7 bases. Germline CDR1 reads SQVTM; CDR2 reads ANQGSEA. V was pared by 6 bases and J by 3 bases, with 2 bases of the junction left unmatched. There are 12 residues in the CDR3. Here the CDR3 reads CSVGLVYNEQFF. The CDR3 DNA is TGCAGCGTCGGACTAGTCTACAATGAGCAGTTCTTC.